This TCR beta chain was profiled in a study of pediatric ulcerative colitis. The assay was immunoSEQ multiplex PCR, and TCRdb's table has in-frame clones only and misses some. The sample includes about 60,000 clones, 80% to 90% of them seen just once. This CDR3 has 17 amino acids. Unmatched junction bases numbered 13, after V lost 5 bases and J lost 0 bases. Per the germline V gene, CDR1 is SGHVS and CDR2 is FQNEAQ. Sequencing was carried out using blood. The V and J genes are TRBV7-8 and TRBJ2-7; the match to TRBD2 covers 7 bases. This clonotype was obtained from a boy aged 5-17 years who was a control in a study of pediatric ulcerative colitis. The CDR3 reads CASSRTVGAGVSYEQYF. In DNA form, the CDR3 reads TGTGCCAGCAGCCGAACCGTCGGGGCGGGGGTCTCCTACGAGCAGTACTTC.